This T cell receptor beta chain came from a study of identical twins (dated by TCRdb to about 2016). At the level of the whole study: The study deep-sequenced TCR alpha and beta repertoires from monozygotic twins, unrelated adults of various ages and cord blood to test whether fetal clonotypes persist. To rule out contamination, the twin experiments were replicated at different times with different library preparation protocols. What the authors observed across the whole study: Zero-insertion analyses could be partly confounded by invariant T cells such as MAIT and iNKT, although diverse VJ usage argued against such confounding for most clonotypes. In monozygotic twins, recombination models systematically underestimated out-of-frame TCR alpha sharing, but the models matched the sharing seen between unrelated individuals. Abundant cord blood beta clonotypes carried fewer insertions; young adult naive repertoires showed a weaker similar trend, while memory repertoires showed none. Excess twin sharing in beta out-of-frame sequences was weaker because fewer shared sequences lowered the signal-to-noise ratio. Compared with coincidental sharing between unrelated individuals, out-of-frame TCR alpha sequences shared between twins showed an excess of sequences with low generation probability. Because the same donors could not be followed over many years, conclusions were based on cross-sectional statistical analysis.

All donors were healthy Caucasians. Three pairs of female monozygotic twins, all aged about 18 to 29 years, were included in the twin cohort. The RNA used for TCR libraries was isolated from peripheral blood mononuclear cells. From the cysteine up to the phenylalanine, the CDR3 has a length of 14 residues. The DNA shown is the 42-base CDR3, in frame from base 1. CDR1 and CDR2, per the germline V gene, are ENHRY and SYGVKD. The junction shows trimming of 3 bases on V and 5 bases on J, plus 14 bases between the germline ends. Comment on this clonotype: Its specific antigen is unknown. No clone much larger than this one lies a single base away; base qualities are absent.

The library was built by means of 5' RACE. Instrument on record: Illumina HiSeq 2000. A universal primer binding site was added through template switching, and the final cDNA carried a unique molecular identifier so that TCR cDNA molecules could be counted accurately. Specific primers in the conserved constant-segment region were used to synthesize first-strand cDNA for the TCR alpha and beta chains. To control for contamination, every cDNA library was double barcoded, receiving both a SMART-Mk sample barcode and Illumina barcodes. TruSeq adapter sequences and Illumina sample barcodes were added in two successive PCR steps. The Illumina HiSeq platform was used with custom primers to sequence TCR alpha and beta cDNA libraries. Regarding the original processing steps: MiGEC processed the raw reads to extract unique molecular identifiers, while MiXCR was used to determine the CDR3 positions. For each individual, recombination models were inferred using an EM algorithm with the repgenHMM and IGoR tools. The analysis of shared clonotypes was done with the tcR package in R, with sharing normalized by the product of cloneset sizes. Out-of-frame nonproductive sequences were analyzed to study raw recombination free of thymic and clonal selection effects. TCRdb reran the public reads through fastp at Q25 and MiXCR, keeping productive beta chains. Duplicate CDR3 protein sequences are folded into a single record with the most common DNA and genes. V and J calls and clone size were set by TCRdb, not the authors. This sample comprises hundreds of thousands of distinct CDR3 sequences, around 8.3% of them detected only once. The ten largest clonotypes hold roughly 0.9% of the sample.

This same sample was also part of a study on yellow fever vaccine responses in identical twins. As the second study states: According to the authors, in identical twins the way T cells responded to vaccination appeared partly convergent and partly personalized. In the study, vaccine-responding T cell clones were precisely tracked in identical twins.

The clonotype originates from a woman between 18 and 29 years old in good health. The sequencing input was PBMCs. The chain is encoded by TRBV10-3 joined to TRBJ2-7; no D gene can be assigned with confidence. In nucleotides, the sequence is TGTGCCATCAGTGAACCAGGCAATATGGACGAGCAGTACTTC. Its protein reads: CAISEPGNMDEQYF.